The rows below give T cell receptor beta chains drawn from one sample of a study of T cell repertoires in cytomegalovirus infection. These TCRs' antigens remain unknown. TCRdb re-called the reads through MiXCR, storing one row per CDR3 protein. The sample lists around 570,000 distinct CDR3 sequences, roughly 42% seen once, with 48% in the top ten. The sequencing here drew on cultured PBMCs, taken from culture after CMV antigen stimulation. The source is a human donor in good health (CMV status not recorded). Some clones in this sample may be carry-over from other donors' samples. CDR3s include the opening cysteine and the closing phenylalanine or tryptophan. D genes are given only for firm matches. Size is omitted from some rows. Given values are once, few, many or a class for expanded clones.

clone size | J gene | D gene | V gene | CDR3 DNA | CDR3 protein
few | TRBJ2-1 | NA | TRBV19 | TGTGCCAGCAAGCCAAGGGGGGATGGGAATGAGCAGTTCTTC | CASKPRGDGNEQFF
many | TRBJ1-2 | NA | TRBV12-3/TRBV12-4 | TGTGCCAGCAGTCGCGGGGAAACGACCCCCGCTAACTATGGCTACACCTTC | CASSRGETTPANYGYTF
NA | TRBJ2-1 | TRBD2 | TRBV7-2 | TGTGCCAGCAGCCCCTCAGGAGCGGGGGGGCTCAATGAGCAGTTCTTC | CASSPSGAGGLNEQFF
few | TRBJ1-4 | NA | TRBV5-4 | TGTGCCAGCAGCTTGGTAGGGCAGGGGAATGAAAAACTGTTTTTT | CASSLVGQGNEKLFF
NA | TRBJ2-3 | NA | TRBV11-2 | TGTGCCAGCAGCGTGGGTAGGGGGGGAGATACGCAGTATTTT | CASSVGRGGDTQYF
NA | TRBJ1-5 | NA | TRBV27 | TGTGCCAGCAGACGGCCGGGTATGCCCCAGCATTTT | CASRRPGMPQHF
few | TRBJ2-7 | NA | TRBV19 | TGTGCCAGTAGTATAGCCGGGACACGGGACGAGCAGTACTTC | CASSIAGTRDEQYF
many | TRBJ1-5 | TRBD1 | TRBV7-2 | TGTGCCAGCAGCCTGGACAGGGGGATTGGTCAGCCCCAGCATTTT | CASSLDRGIGQPQHF
NA | TRBJ1-1 | NA | TRBV10-2 | TGCGCCAGTGCAGGAACATCGGCCACTGAAGCTTTCTTT | CASAGTSATEAFF
NA | TRBJ1-1 | TRBD1 | TRBV18 | TGTGCCAGCTCACCATCACAGGGGCTCACTATGAACACTGAAGCTTTCTTT | CASSPSQGLTMNTEAFF
NA | TRBJ2-3 | TRBD2 | TRBV7-2 | TGTGCCAGCAGCTTTACTAGCGGGGGGCGGGGCACAGATACGCAGTATTTT | CASSFTSGGRGTDTQYF
NA | TRBJ2-1 | NA | TRBV24-1 | TGTGCCACCAGTGAGGAGAAGGAATACAATGAGCAGTTCTTC | CATSEEKEYNEQFF
NA | TRBJ2-6 | TRBD1 | TRBV19 | TGTGCCAGTAGTACCCTGACAGGGACTGGGGCCAACGTCCTGACTTTC | CASSTLTGTGANVLTF
few | TRBJ2-5 | NA | TRBV7-2 | TGTGCCAGCAGCTTAGAAAAGGGTACAGTGACCCAGTACTTC | CASSLEKGTVTQYF
few | TRBJ2-2 | TRBD2 | TRBV7-8 | TGTGCCAGCAGCGCTCCTAGCGGGAGTTTCGGGGAGCTGTTTTTT | CASSAPSGSFGELFF
NA | TRBJ1-6 | NA | TRBV28 | TGTGCCAGCAGCTCCGGGGCTTCACCCCTCCACTTT | CASSSGASPLHF
NA | TRBJ2-1 | NA | TRBV7-6 | TGTGCCAGCAGCTCGAGCTACCGGGCCCTAAGGGTGTTCTTC | CASSSSYRALRVFF
NA | TRBJ2-3 | NA | TRBV7-2 | TGTGCCAGCAGCGAAGGGGTTACTCGGGCTTGGGCAGATACGCAGTATTTT | CASSEGVTRAWADTQYF
NA | TRBJ2-1 | TRBD1 | TRBV7-9 | TGTGCCAGCAGCCTTACAGGGGGCCTCTCCTACAATGAGCAGTTCTTC | CASSLTGGLSYNEQFF
NA | TRBJ2-7 | NA | TRBV19 | TGTGCCAGTAGTGCCCCCTCCCTCGAGCAGTACTTC | CASSAPSLEQYF